These 9 T cell receptor beta chains were sequenced from one sample in a study of cytomegalovirus exposure and HLA in healthy donors. The primer mix had 60 Vbeta and 13 Jbeta primers. Sequencing was performed with immunoSEQ multiplex PCR; in TCRdb, only in-frame clones are kept and a portion is missing. The sample records approximately 220,000 clones, around 83% being singletons. Sequenced input: PBMCs. These receptors all come from a girl under 18 in good health and CMV-seronegative.

The chain joins TRBV23-1 to TRBJ2-7; TRBD1 aligns across 7 bases. TRBV23-1 is assigned to the ORF class and has an uncertain function. The CDR3 covers 15 residues. The V gene end was trimmed by 7 bases and the J gene end by 2 bases; junction bases not matched to a gene: 11. Written as DNA, the CDR3 is TGCGCCAGCATGGGGGCGGACAGGACAACCTACGAGCAGTACTTC. Protein: CASMGADRTTYEQYF.

This sequence joins TRBV5-6 and TRBJ2-7; weak D call: TRBD1 (6 bases). Germline lookup yields CDR1 SGHDT and CDR2 YYEEEE. V was trimmed by 2 bases and J by 6 bases, leaving 9 bases between them. The CDR3 extends over 12 amino acids. The CDR3 nucleotides read TGTGCCAGCAGCTTCTGGGGGCGCGAGCAGTACTTC. The encoded protein is CASSFWGREQYF.

J is TRBJ2-5 and V is TRBV2; 8 bases line up with TRBD2. The germline CDR1 and CDR2 sequences are SNHLY and FYNNEI. The CDR3 has 13 residues. Losses at the gene ends were 7 bases for V and 5 bases for J; bases not matched to a gene: 6. DNA for the CDR3: TGTGCCAGCAATCAGCGGGAGTCGGAGACCCAGTACTTC. This sequence encodes CASNQRESETQYF.

This chain joins TRBV27 and TRBJ1-6; 8 positions match TRBD1. Germline V CDR1 and CDR2: MNHEY, SMNVEV (reference sequence). The CDR3 spans 17 residues. With V trimmed by 5 bases and J by 0 bases, 6 bases remained unmatched. This chain's CDR3 is CASSVGQGRSYNSPLHF. CDR3 nucleotide sequence: TGTGCCAGCAGTGTCGGACAGGGACGCTCCTATAATTCACCCCTCCACTTT.

This clone has just one count. The rearrangement links TRBV7-9 to TRBJ1-4; 7 bases fit TRBD1. This CDR3 is built from 15 residues. The germline CDR1 and CDR2 sequences are SEHNR and FQNEAQ (reference sequence). V was pared by 5 bases and J by 8 bases, with 11 bases of the junction left unmatched. CDR3 residues: CASSSTTGRHEKLFF. The CDR3 region has the DNA TGTGCCAGCAGCAGCACGACAGGGAGGCACGAAAAACTGTTTTTT.

The chain carries TRBV2 and TRBJ2-3; D is uncertain. Germline V gives CDR1 SNHLY, CDR2 FYNNEI. This CDR3 has 15 residues. Trimming left V 1 base short and J 0 bases short, with 8 bases between. Here the CDR3 DNA reads TGTGCCAGCAGTGAAGGGCAGACAAGCACAGATACGCAGTATTTT. This sequence encodes CASSEGQTSTDTQYF.

This sequence joins TRBV5-1 and TRBJ2-1; possibly TRBD2 for D (6 bases). Germline V gene sequence: CDR1 SGHRS, CDR2 YFSETQ. V was pared by 7 bases and J by 6 bases, with 20 bases between. The CDR3 has 15 amino acids. CDR3 residues: CASRPTLAPSNEQFF. Written as DNA, the CDR3 is TGCGCCAGCCGGCCGACACTAGCCCCATCCAATGAGCAGTTCTTC.

The V and J genes are TRBV6-6 and TRBJ2-2; unclear D gene. The CDR3 has 13 amino acids. Trimming took 0 bases from V and 10 from J, leaving 9 bases between them. The germline V gene has CDR1 MNHNY and CDR2 SVGAGI (reference sequence). CDR3 DNA sequence: TGTGCCAGCAGTTACTCGCAGTCTGCGGAGCTGTTTTTT. It encodes CASSYSQSAELFF.

V is TRBV29-1 and J is TRBJ1-1; 10 bases line up with TRBD1. CDR3 length: 18 residues. V trimming: 5 bases; J trimming: 0 bases; junction bases outside the gene matches: 15. Germline assignment: CDR1 SQVTM and CDR2 ANQGSEA. CDR3 DNA: TGCAGCGTTCCTAGGGAGAGGACAGGGGGGAGGATGAACACTGAAGCTTTCTTT. As protein: CSVPRERTGGRMNTEAFF. The entire variable domain, with the rest obtained from reference TRBV29-1 and TRBJ1-1, is as follows: SAVISQKPSRDICQRGTSLTIQCQVDSQVTMMFWYRQQPGQSLTLIATANQGSEATYESGFVIDKFPISRPNLTFSTLTVSNMSPEDSSIYLCSVPRERTGGRMNTEAFFGQGTRLTVV.